This TCR beta chain was profiled in a study of human T cells and chemical hapten exposure (dated by TCRdb to the early 2020s). A note on the overall study: For sensitization, 2% DPC in acetone was applied to a 2 cm by 2 cm area of upper inner arm skin. Patch testing was performed on the upper back with Finn chambers containing 0.01% DPC, and the patch tests were scored after 6 days according to International Contact Dermatitis Research Group standards. Patient blood was sampled pre-sensitization (week 0) and at 2, 6 and about 24 weeks after DPC sensitization. The libraries were sequenced as a pool, and the TCR yield per sample differed mostly because of small variations in library volumes within the pool. Around 30 alopecia patients provided blood for TCR sequencing at one to four time points (pre-sensitization, 2, 6 and 24 weeks). Alopecia areata with under or over 50% scalp involvement, alopecia totalis and alopecia universalis were represented in the patient cohort, which was mostly female. Patients additionally received weekly therapeutic DPC doses to the scalp throughout the approximately 25-week study period. Peripheral blood TCR repertoire changes were tracked in vivo in alopecia patients during primary and secondary sensitization to the hapten diphenylcyclopropenone (DPC). The research as a whole found: Because every patient had alopecia, a presumed autoimmune disease, the patients' immune response might differ from that of healthy individuals. After repeated subsampling, changes were observed in the strength of the expansion versus patch-test correlation and in the threshold at which the correlation became significant. Expanded TCRs formed significantly more large CDR3 similarity clusters than pre-sensitization or healthy control sets, consistent with antigen-driven responses. Patch test score was positively correlated with the number of PT1 expanded TCRs, with significance at thresholds 8, 16 and 32 but not at 4. The number of TCRs above 1 in 1000 frequency did not change with DPC sensitization; there was no evidence of global repertoire structure alterations.

The CDR3 runs 15 residues from the cysteine to the phenylalanine. CDR3 DNA is the only sequence kept; it has 45 bases, read in frame from the first base. V and J lose 6 bases and 8 bases, and a span of 20 bases separates them. CDR1 and CDR2, per the germline V gene, are MGHDK and SYGVNS. The sample holds many counts of this clonotype. Its antigen has not been determined. No base quality information exists; no much larger clone differs at one position. To prepare the library, RACE was applied. Sequenced on a NextSeq 500. During library preparation, unique molecular identifiers were attached to individual cDNA molecules so that TCRs could be counted in a quantitative, reproducible way. Both TCR alpha and TCR beta chains were sequenced from each blood RNA sample. As for the authors' bioinformatics: Samples had a median of roughly 87,000 TCRs, with a range from 23,224 to 690,600. V, J and CDR3 annotation of the TCR reads was performed with the Decombinator software suite. Every sample was subsampled to the same number of TCRs (28,000) for the PS versus PT1 abundance plots. Expanded TCRs were defined as absent before sensitization and observed at least eight times at the 2-week time point. The public reads were quality trimmed at Q25 with fastp and then assembled into clones with MiXCR by TCRdb, keeping productive beta chains. Rows with a matching CDR3 protein are joined into one entry that keeps the most common DNA and genes. These V and J calls originate from TCRdb's pipeline instead of the authors' own analysis. In this sample the table shows 330,000 or so distinct CDR3 sequences, over 6% of which occur a single time. The ten biggest clones cover under 7% of the sample.

The time point label, read with the paper, signifies: patch test 2, 6 weeks after DPC sensitization. The treatment or condition label, read with the paper, signifies: therapeutic diphenylcyclopropenone sensitization with weekly scalp DPC. At each patch-test visit, blood was drawn before the patch test was applied. Patients were eligible if aged 18 to 70, diagnosed with alopecia and judged suitable for DPC therapy, and pregnant patients were excluded. Total RNA was isolated from unfractionated whole blood collected in Tempus Blood RNA tubes. The sample was whole blood, taken in connection with sensitization to the hapten diphenylcyclopropenone (DPC). Recombination connected TRBV25-1 to TRBJ2-1; a tentative D call is TRBD1 (5 bases match). The source of this sequence is a woman between 18 and 29 years old with alopecia areata. Some clones in this sample may be carry-over from other donors' samples. The DNA sequence is TGTGCCAGCAGCCTCCCCAGGGTGTCGGGCCATGAGCAGTTCTTC. Translated, it reads CASSLPRVSGHEQFF.